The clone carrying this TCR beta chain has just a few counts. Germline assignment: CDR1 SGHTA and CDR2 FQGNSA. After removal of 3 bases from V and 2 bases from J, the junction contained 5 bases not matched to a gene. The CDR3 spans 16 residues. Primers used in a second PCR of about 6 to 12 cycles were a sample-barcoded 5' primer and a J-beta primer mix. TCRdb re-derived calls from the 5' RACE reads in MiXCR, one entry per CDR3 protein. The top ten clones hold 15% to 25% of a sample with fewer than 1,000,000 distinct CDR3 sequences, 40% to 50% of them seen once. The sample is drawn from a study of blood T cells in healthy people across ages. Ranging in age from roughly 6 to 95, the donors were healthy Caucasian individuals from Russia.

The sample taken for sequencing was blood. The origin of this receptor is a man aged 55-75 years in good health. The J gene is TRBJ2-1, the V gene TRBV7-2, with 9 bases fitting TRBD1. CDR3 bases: TGTGCCAGCAGCTTCAGCGGGACAGGGACCTACAATGAGCAGTTCTTC. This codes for CASSFSGTGTYNEQFF.